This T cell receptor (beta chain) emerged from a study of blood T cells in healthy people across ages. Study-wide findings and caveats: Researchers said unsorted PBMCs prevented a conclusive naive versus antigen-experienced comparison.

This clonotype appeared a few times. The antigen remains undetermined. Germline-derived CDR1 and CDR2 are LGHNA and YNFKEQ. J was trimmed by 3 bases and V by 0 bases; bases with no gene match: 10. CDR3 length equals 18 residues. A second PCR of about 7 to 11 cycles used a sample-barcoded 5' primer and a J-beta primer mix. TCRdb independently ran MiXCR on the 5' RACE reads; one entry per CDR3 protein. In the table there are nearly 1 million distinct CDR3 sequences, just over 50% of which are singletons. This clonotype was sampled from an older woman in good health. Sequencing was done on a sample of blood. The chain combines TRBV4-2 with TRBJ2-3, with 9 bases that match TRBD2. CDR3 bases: TGTGCCAGCAGCCAAGAGGGACTAGCCGGGAGTGAGACAGATACGCAGTATTTT. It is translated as CASSQEGLAGSETDTQYF.